The entry below gives a single T cell receptor (beta chain) sequence along with its context. This clonotype was seen a handful of times. The target of this receptor is not known. Per-base qualities were not stored, and no clone one base away is much larger. V drops 3 bases and J drops 1 base, leaving 14 bases in between. CDR1 DFQATT and CDR2 SNEGSKA are derived from the germline V gene (reference sequence). The cysteine opens and the phenylalanine closes a CDR3 of 15 amino acids. CDR3 DNA is the only sequence kept; it has 45 bases, read in frame from the first base. The time point label of this sample denotes: pre-sensitization, week 0. The label giving this sample's treatment or condition can be read as: therapeutic diphenylcyclopropenone sensitization with weekly scalp DPC. At every patch-test visit, the blood draw took place before the patch test was put on. To be eligible, patients had to be aged 18 to 70, diagnosed with alopecia and judged suitable for DPC therapy, while pregnant patients were excluded. Unfractionated whole blood was collected in Tempus Blood RNA tubes, and total RNA was extracted from that blood.

These data originate in a study of human T cells and chemical hapten exposure (dated by TCRdb to the early 2020s). A note on the overall study: For sensitization, 2% DPC in acetone was applied to an approximately 2 cm by approximately 2 cm area of upper inner arm skin. Throughout the approximately 25-week study period, patients were also given weekly therapeutic DPC doses on the scalp. Patch tests used Finn chambers with 0.01% DPC on the upper back, scored after 6 days by International Contact Dermatitis Research Group standards. Alopecia areata with under or over 50% scalp involvement, alopecia totalis and alopecia universalis were represented in the patient cohort, which was mostly female. Libraries were pooled for sequencing, and per-sample TCR yields varied mainly because of small differences in library volumes within the pool. In alopecia patients, the study followed how the peripheral blood TCR repertoire changed in vivo over primary and secondary sensitization to diphenylcyclopropenone (DPC), a hapten. Blood was sampled from patients pre-sensitization (week 0) and at 2, 6 and about 24 weeks after DPC sensitization. For TCR sequencing, blood came from 25 to 30 alopecia patients at anywhere from one to four time points (pre-sensitization, 2, 6 and 24 weeks).

The method was RACE. Sequencing relied on a NextSeq 500. During library preparation, unique molecular identifiers were attached to individual cDNA molecules so that TCRs could be counted in a quantitative, reproducible way. From each blood RNA sample, both TCR alpha and TCR beta chains were sequenced. Per the original workflow: Samples had a median of roughly 100,000 TCRs, with a range from about 20,000 to 690,600. V, J and CDR3 annotation of the TCR reads was carried out using the Decombinator software suite. To make PS versus PT1 abundance plots, every sample was subsampled to the same number of TCRs (28,000). TCRs were defined as expanded if absent before sensitization and observed at least eight times at the 2-week time point. The public reads were quality trimmed at Q25 with fastp and then assembled into clones with MiXCR by TCRdb, keeping productive beta chains. Rows merge per CDR3 protein into single entries with the most common DNA and genes. For this entry, the V and J calls and clone size follow TCRdb and not the study's own pipeline. This sample comprises 84,000 or so distinct CDR3 sequences, 8.5% to 9% of them detected only once. The leading ten clones occupy 2.5% to 3% of the sample.

Summary of the overall study and its limitations: A positive correlation was found between the number of PT1 expanded TCRs and patch test score, with significance reached at thresholds 8, 16 and 32 but not 4. Significantly more large CDR3 similarity clusters were formed by expanded TCRs than by pre-sensitization or healthy control sets, consistent with antigen-driven responses. Because every patient had alopecia, a presumed autoimmune disease, the patients' immune response might differ from that of healthy individuals. After repeated subsampling, the strength of the expansion versus patch-test correlation and the threshold at which it became significant changed. DPC sensitization did not change how many TCRs were above 1 in 1000 frequency, and no evidence was found of alterations in global repertoire structure.

The receptor chain draws on TRBV20-1 and TRBJ2-3, with the D call perhaps TRBD1 or TRBD2, as 5 bases match in each case. Sequenced material: whole blood, taken in connection with sensitization to the hapten diphenylcyclopropenone (DPC). The clonotype originates from a man aged 35-49 years with alopecia areata. Some clones in this sample may be carry-over from other donors' samples. The CDR3 in this case is CSASGARRGTDTQYF. The DNA is TGCAGTGCTAGCGGGGCTAGAAGGGGCACAGATACGCAGTATTTT.